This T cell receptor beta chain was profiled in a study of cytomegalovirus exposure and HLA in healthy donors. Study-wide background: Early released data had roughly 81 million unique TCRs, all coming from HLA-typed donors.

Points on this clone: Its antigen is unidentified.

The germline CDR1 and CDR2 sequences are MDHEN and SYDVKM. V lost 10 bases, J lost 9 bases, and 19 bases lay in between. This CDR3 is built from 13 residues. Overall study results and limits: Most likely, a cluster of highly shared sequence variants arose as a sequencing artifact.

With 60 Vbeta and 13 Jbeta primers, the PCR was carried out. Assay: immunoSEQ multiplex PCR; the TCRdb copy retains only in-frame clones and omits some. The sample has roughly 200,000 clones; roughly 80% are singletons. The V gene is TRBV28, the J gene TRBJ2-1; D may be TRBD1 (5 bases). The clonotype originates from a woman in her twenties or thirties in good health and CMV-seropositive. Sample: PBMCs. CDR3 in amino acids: CATTPRTQTEQFF. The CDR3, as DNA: TGTGCCACCACACCTAGGACACAGACTGAGCAGTTCTTC.